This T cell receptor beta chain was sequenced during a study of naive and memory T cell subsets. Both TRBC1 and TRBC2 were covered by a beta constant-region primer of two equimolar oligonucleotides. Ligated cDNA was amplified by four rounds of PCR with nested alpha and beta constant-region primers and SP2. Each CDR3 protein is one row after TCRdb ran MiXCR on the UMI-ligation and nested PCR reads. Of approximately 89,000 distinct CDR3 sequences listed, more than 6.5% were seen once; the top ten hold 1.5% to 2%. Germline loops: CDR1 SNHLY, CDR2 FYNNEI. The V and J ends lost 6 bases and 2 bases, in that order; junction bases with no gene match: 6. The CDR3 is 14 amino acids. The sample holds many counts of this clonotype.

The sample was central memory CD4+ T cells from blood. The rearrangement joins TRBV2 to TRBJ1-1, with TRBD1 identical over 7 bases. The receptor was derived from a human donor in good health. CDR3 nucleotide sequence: TGTGCCAGCAGGATCGAGGGGGCCAACACTGAAGCTTTCTTT. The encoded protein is CASRIEGANTEAFF. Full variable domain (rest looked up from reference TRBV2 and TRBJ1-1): EPEVTQTPSHQVTQMGQEVILRCVPISNHLYFYWYRQILGQKVEFLVSFYNNEISEKSEIFDDQFSVERPDGSNFTLKIRSTKLEDSAMYFCASRIEGANTEAFFGQGTRLTVV.